This T cell receptor (beta chain) is from a study of HIV-infected patients and healthy controls (dated by TCRdb to 2014 to 2015). Study-wide context: After three months of therapy, CD4 counts in 14 of 16 patients increased to a modest but significant degree while remaining below normal ranges. Overall T-cell lymphocytopenia was not observed in the patients, and no significant difference from controls was found in total CDR3 counts per chain. Viral load became undetectable in about 70% of the 16 patients by the second bleed and in all patients after a further year of therapy. The study tested whether deep TCR repertoire sequencing of HIV patients' small blood samples could capture immune perturbation and reconstitution. The CD4:CD8 ratio rose slightly, whereas CD8 counts showed no consistent shift during early therapy. On the study overall, not on this receptor specifically: HIV-associated CDR3s exhibited a significant reduction in frequency during therapy, whereas CMV-associated CDR3s exhibited no significant change, although the majority increased in frequency. Only sixteen HIV-infected individuals were processed, which the authors considered a major limit on how widely the findings apply. Alpha-chain CDR3s from MAIT cells appeared at high frequency in healthy controls but were severely depleted in HIV+ repertoires. Comparisons were complicated by unequal numbers of distinct sequences between patients and controls, and rare events from HIV-infected data were overweighted by size-matching. Significantly higher mean Gini indices were seen in HIV-infected repertoires than in controls, possibly reflecting oligoclonality. Size-matched repertoire data did not replicate the apparent post-therapy recovery of the Gini index in HIV-infected patients. Healthy controls shared more CDR3s between individuals than HIV+ patients, by Jaccard index and by count of highly shared sequences. The use of whole blood limited sequencing depth and precluded separation of the dynamics of distinct T-cell subpopulations. Compared with untreated HIV+ repertoires, healthy control repertoires had roughly threefold more distinct CDR3s and higher Shannon diversity. Alpha-beta chain pairing was not determined in the samples. Eight alpha and eight beta V genes showed significantly different mean usage between HIV-infected patients and controls. The observed differences in diversity were not explained by the slight differences in age and sex profiles between the study cohorts. HLA typing of donors was not performed in the study.

This clonotype was observed many times. Its antigen is not yet known. Base qualities are missing; no much larger clone stands one base away. V is trimmed back by 10 bases and J by 1 base, and the junction contains 8 bases that no gene match accounts for. Measured from the cysteine to the phenylalanine, the CDR3 is 14 residues long. Only CDR3 DNA is held: 42 bases, read in frame from base 1. CDR1 and CDR2 are read off the germline V gene as ENHRY and SYGVKD. Using SuperScript III with primers targeting the alpha and beta constant regions, approximately 450 ng of RNA was reverse transcribed. Alpha and beta chain libraries were generated separately via chain-specific third strand synthesis with multiplexing indices. The protocol used a single primer pair to amplify all rearrangements within a chain, which avoided primer bias, and attached molecular barcodes to each cDNA molecule. Purified cDNA was ligated with T4 RNA Ligase 1 onto a 5' RACE adapter bearing a random hexamer and the SP2 sequencing primer site. Second strand synthesis was performed with Phusion polymerase and primed from the SP2 site, and slow temperature ramps were applied to favor optimal annealing. The 12-nucleotide barcode on each molecule comprised two random hexamer sequences, both introduced before amplification and concatenated. An amplification PCR of approximately 24 cycles with P5s and P7 primers came after a short first PCR that had added P5 and P7 adapter elements plus a second index. In total the libraries went through 25 to 30 PCR cycles, after which the libraries were quantified on a Qubit, sized on a Bioanalyzer, and diluted to approximately 4.2 nM. Sequencing of the normalized libraries was done on an Illumina MiSeq using 2 x 250 paired-end kits. Into approximately 9.3 ul Tris-Cl, the reverse transcription reactions were eluted following cleanup on MinElute columns. The adapter ligations were run for roughly 25 hours at 16 degrees C, and AMPure XP beads at a 1:1 ratio were afterwards used to clean them. As for how the authors treated the data: Demultiplexed FASTQ files were processed with a modified Decombinator by which V, J, insert and barcode information was output. Sequences that shared a barcode but differed from the dominant sequence were discarded as errors, and original cDNA molecules were estimated by counting barcodes clustered at Levenshtein distance 3. For downstream analyses, the R packages ineq, vegan, igraph and RCytoscape were used, along with IMGT nomenclature and CDR3 definitions. V gene usage was calculated across distinct sequences, with every TCR tallied a single time to avoid skew from clonal expansion. Whenever two unique CDR3 amino acid sequences within a donor differed by a single Levenshtein edit, similarity networks linked them. Published HIV-specific CDR3s (approximately 90 alpha, 550 to 800 beta) and CMV-specific CDR3s (more than 12 alpha, over 200 beta) were compiled and searched for in the repertoires. Random subsampling to size-matched repertoires showed patients' decreased diversity was not caused by their lower sequence numbers. TCRdb applied fastp at Q25 and MiXCR to the public reads, then kept only in-frame beta chains. Each CDR3 protein gets just one entry, which takes the most common genes and DNA from the rows behind it. In this record, the V and J calls reflect TCRdb's handling and not the investigators' own analysis. Present in this sample are roughly 9,300 distinct CDR3 sequences, more than 9% of which were seen just once. The leading ten clones occupy about 17% of the sample.

Whole blood was used without fractionating the cells, so the repertoire represented all peripheral T cells without sorting. For RNA extraction, around 2.5 ml of peripheral blood was collected into Tempus tubes. HIV-infected adults who had not yet received antiretroviral therapy and were about to begin treatment were enrolled, with the first sixteen eligible patients processed. Patients with febrile or AIDS-related illness, tumors, hepatitis B or C coinfection, immunomodulatory therapy, recent vaccination or treatment interruptions were excluded from enrollment. The TURBO-DNase kit was used to remove leftover genomic DNA, and GLOBINclear was used to deplete globin mRNA. The study collected pretreatment blood from HIV-infected patients just before antiretroviral therapy was started.

The chain uses TRBV10-3 and TRBJ1-1, with 8 middle bases fitting TRBD1. Source: blood, taken before antiretroviral therapy. This clonotype was sampled from an adult with HIV infection. The DNA reads as follows: TGTGCCACCCGCGGACAGGGACCGAACACTGAAGCTTTCTTT. Its translation reads: CATRGQGPNTEAFF.